The 6 T cell receptor beta chains below all came from one sample that was sequenced in a study of blood T cells in healthy people across ages. A second roughly 6 to 12 cycle PCR used barcoded and J-beta primers. MiXCR, run by TCRdb on the 5' RACE reads, gives a single entry per CDR3 protein. The sample yields 1.5 million to 2 million distinct CDR3 sequences, roughly 50% seen once. Source material: blood. The receptors come from a woman aged 40 to 49 in good health.

The J gene is TRBJ2-1, the V gene TRBV11-2; weak D call: TRBD1 (5 bases). The CDR3 has 16 residues. V dropped 5 bases and J dropped 5 bases, with 19 bases sitting between them. Per germline, CDR1 SGHAT and CDR2 FQNNGV. This CDR3 is CASSPYEQALHNEQFF. The DNA for the CDR3 is TGTGCCAGCAGCCCTTACGAACAGGCCCTCCACAATGAGCAGTTCTTC.

This clonotype turned up a few times. The chain combines TRBV10-3 with TRBJ1-2; 8 nucleotides line up with TRBD1. CDR1 and CDR2 from the germline V gene are ENHRY and SYGVKD. V was clipped by 3 bases and J by 6 bases; unmatched bases: 9. The CDR3 has 15 residues. For the CDR3, the DNA is TGTGCCATCAGTGAAACCGACAGGGGATCTCATGGCTACACCTTC. It codes for CAISETDRGSHGYTF.

As DNA, the CDR3 is TGTGCCAGCAGCCCGCTCCAGGGGAGCTATGGCTACACCTTC. This sequence encodes CASSPLQGSYGYTF. The V and J genes are TRBV7-2 and TRBJ1-2; tentative D call: TRBD1 (6 bases). V was cut by 5 bases and J by 4 bases, with 14 bases left in between. The CDR3 has 14 residues. The germline CDR1 and CDR2 sequences are SGHTA and FQGNSA.

The chain combines TRBV15 with TRBJ2-1; 9 bases agree with TRBD1. Germline assignment: CDR1 LNHNV and CDR2 YYDKDF (reference sequence). This CDR3 is built from 17 residues. Trimming cost V 1 base and J 9 bases; bases outside gene matches: 13. The CDR3 reads CATSRVTGTGRSSEQFF. The CDR3, as DNA: TGTGCCACCAGCAGAGTTACCGGGACAGGGAGATCCTCTGAGCAGTTCTTC.

This chain uses TRBV24-1 with TRBJ2-1; tentatively, D is TRBD1 or TRBD2 (6 bases each). The V gene's germline CDR1 is KGHDR and CDR2 SFDVKD. Trimming shortened V by 7 bases and J by 8 bases, and 11 bases separated the two germline ends. The CDR3 totals 12 residues. The CDR3 bases are TGTGCCACCAGCCCGGGGGCGGATGAGCAGTTCTTC. It codes for CATSPGADEQFF.

In this sample, this clonotype turned up a few times. J is TRBJ2-1 and V is TRBV3-1; no clear D. The CDR3 length is 15 residues. Germline V gives CDR1 LGHDT, CDR2 YNNKEL (reference sequence). Trimming left V 4 bases short and J 0 bases short, with 10 bases between. CDR3 DNA: TGTGCCAGCAGCCCGCGACTGGACTCCTACAATGAGCAGTTCTTC. It encodes CASSPRLDSYNEQFF.